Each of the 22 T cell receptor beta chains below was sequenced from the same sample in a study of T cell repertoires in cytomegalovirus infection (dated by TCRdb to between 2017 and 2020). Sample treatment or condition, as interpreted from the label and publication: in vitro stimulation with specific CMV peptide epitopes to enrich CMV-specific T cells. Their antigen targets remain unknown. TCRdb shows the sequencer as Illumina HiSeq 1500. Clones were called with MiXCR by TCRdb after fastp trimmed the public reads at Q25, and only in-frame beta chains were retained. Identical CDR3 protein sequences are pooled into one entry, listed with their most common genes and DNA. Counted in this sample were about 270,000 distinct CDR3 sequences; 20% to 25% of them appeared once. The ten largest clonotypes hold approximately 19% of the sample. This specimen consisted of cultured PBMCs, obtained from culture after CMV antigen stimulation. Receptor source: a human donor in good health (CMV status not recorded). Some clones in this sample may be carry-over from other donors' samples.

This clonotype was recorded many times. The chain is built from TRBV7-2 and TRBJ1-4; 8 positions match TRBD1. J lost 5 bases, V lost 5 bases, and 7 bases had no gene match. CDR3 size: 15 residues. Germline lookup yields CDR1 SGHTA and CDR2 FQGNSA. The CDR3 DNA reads TGTGCCAGCAGCCCAGGACAGGGATGGAATGAAAAACTGTTTTTT. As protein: CASSPGQGWNEKLFF. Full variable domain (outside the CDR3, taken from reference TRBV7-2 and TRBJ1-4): GAGVSQSPSNKVTEKGKDVELRCDPISGHTALYWYRQSLGQGLEFLIYFQGNSAPDKSGLPSDRFSAERTGGSVSTLTIQRTQQEDSAVYLCASSPGQGWNEKLFFGSGTQLSVL.

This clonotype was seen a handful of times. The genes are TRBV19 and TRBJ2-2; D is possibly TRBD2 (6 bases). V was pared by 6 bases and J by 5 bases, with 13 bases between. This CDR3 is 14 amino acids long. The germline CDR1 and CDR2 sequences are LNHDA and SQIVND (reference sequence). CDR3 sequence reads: CASSGSVGTGELFF. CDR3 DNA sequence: TGTGCCAGTAGCGGGAGTGTGGGTACCGGGGAGCTGTTTTTT.

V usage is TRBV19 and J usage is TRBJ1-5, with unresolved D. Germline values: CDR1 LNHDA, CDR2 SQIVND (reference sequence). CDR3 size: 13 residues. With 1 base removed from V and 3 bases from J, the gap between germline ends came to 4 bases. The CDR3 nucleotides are TGTGCCAGTAGTATAGCCCTCAATCAGCCCCAGCATTTT. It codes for CASSIALNQPQHF.

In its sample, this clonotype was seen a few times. CDR3 region: CASRLTGGQETQYF. The CDR3 nucleotides read TGTGCCAGCAGGCTGACAGGGGGCCAAGAGACCCAGTACTTC. This sequence joins TRBV6-2 or TRBV6-3 and TRBJ2-5, with TRBD1 identical over 9 bases. The CDR3 has 14 residues. J lost 1 base, V lost 6 bases, and 3 bases had no gene match. The germline V gene has CDR1 MNHEY and CDR2 SVGEGT.

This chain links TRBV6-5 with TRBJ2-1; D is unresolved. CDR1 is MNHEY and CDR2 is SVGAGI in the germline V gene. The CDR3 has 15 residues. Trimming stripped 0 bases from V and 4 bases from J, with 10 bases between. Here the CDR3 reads CASSYSKKGYNEQFF. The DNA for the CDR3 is TGTGCCAGCAGTTACTCGAAAAAAGGGTACAATGAGCAGTTCTTC.

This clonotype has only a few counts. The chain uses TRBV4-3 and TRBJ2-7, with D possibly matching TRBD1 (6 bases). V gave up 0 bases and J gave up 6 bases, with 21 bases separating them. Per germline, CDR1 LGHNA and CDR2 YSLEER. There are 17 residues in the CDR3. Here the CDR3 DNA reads TGCGCCAGCAGCCAAGAGATCCCCGTGGGACAACCTGGCGAGCAGTACTTC. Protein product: CASSQEIPVGQPGEQYF.

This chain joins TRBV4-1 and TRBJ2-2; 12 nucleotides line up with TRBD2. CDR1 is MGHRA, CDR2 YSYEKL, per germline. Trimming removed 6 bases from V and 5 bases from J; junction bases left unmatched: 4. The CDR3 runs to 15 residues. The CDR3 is CASRTTSGRTGELFF. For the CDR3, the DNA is TGCGCCAGCAGAACAACTAGCGGGAGGACCGGGGAGCTGTTTTTT.

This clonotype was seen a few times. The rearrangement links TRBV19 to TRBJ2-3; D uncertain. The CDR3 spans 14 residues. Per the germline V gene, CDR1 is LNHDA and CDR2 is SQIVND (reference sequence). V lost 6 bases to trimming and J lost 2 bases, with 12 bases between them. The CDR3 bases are TGTGCCAGTAGCCTCCAGGAGATCACAGATACGCAGTATTTT. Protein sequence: CASSLQEITDTQYF.

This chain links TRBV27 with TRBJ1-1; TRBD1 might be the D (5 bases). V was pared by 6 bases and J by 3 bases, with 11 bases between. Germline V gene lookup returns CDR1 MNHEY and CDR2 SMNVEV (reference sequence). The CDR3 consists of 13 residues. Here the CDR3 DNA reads TGTGCCAGCAGATCGATGGGGGACACTGAAGCTTTCTTT. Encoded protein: CASRSMGDTEAFF.

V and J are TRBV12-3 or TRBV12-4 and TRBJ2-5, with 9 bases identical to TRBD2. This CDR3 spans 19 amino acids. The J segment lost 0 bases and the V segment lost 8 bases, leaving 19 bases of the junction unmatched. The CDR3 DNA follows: TGTGCCAGCCTGTCACCGGGGCTAGCGGGGAGTAGAAACCAAGAGACCCAGTACTTC. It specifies CASLSPGLAGSRNQETQYF.

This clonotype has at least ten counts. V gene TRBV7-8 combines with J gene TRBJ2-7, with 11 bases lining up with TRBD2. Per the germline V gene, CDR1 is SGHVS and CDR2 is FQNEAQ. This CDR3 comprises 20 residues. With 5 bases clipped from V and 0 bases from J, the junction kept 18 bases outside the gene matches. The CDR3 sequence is CASSPYPPGLADVSSYEQYV. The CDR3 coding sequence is TGTGCCAGCAGCCCCTACCCTCCGGGACTAGCGGACGTAAGCTCCTACGAGCAGTACGTC.

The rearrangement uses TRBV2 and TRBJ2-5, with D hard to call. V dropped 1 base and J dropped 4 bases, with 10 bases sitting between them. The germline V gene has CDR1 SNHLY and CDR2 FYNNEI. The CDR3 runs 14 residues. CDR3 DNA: TGTGCCAGCAGTGAAGGCAGGTTTGGAGAGACCCAGTACTTC. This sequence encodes CASSEGRFGETQYF.

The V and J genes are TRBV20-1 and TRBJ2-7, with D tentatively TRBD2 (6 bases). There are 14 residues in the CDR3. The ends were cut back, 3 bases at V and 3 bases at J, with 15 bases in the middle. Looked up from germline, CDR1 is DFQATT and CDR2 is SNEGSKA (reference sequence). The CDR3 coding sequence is TGCAGTGCTAGGGCCCCCTGGACTAACTACGAGCAGTACTTC. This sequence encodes CSARAPWTNYEQYF.

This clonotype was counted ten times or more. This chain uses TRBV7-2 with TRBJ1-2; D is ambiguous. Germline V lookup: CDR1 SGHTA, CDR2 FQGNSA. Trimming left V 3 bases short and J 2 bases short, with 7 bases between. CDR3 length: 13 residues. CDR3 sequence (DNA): TGTGCCAGCAGCTTCTTTGGAAACTATGGCTACACCTTC. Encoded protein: CASSFFGNYGYTF.

The CDR3 region has the DNA TGTGCCAGCAGCCAGGGACACCTCAACACCGGGGAGCTGTTTTTT. Translation gives CASSQGHLNTGELFF. The J gene is TRBJ2-2, the V gene TRBV7-6; D may be TRBD1 (6 bases). V shed 5 bases and J shed 2 bases, with 12 bases lying between them. Germline values: CDR1 SGHVS, CDR2 FNYEAQ. The CDR3 loop spans 15 amino acids.

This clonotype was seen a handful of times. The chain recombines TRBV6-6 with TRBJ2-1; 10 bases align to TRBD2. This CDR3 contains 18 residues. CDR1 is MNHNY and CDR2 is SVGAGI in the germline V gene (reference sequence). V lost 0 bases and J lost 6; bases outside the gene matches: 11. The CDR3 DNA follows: TGTGCCAGCAGTTACTCGTTGTCTAGCGGGAGTTTCTCCAATGAGCAGTTCTTC. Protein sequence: CASSYSLSSGSFSNEQFF.

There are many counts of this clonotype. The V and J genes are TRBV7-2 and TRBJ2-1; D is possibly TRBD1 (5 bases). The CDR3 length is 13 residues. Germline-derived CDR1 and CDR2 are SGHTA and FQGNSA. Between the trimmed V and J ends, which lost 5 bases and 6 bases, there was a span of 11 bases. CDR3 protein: CASSPDRPNEQFF. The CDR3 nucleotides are TGTGCCAGCAGCCCCGACAGACCCAATGAGCAGTTCTTC.

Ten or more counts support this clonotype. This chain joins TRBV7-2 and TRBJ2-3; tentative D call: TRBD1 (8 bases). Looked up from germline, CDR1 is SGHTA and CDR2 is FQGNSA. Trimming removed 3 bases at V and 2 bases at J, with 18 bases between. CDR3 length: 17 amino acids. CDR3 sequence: CASSFRTGRGFTDTQYF. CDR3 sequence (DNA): TGTGCCAGCAGCTTCCGGACAGGGCGGGGGTTCACAGATACGCAGTATTTT.

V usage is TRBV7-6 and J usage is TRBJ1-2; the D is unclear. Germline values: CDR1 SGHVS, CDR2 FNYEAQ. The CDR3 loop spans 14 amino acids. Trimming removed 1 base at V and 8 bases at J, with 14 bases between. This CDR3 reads CASSLGGQSRGYTF. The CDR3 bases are TGTGCCAGCAGCTTAGGCGGCCAGTCTAGGGGCTACACCTTC.

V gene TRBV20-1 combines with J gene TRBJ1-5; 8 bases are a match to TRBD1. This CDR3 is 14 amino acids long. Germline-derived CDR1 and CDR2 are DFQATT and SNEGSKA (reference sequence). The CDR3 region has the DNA TGCAGAGAAGGACAGGGCTATAGCAATCAGCCCCAGCATTTT. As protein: CREGQGYSNQPQHF.

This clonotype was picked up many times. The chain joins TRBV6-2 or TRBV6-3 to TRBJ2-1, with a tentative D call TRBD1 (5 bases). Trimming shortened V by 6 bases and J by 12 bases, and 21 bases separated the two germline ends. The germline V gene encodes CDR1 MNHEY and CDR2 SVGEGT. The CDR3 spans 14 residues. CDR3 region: CASSPPLLGAGQFF. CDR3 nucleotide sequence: TGTGCCAGCAGCCCCCCGTTATTAGGGGCAGGGCAGTTCTTC.

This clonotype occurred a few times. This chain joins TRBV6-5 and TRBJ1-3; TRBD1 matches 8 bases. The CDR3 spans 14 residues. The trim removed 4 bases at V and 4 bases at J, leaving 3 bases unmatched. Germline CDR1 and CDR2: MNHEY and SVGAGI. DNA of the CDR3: TGTGCCAGCAGTTCTCGGACAGGGGGAAACACCATATATTTT. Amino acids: CASSSRTGGNTIYF.